This entry lists 26 T cell receptor beta chains sequenced from one sample in a study of T cells in Graves' hyperthyroidism and ophthalmopathy. Amplified TCR beta CDR3 regions derived from RNA transcripts. Researchers ran a first-round RT-PCR on the TCR CDR3 using the HTBI primer set. A single record per CDR3 protein comes from TCRdb applying MiXCR to the multiplex PCR reads. This table holds about 840,000 distinct CDR3 sequences, about 38% found once. Input material: blood. The receptors derive from a man between 18 and 35 years old with Graves' hyperthyroidism.

The chain recombines TRBV12-5 with TRBJ1-1, with D maybe TRBD1 (5 bases). Between the trimmed V and J ends, which lost 7 bases and 5 bases, there was a span of 11 bases. The germline CDR1 and CDR2 sequences are LGHNT and FRNRAP. This CDR3 contains 12 residues. CDR3 bases: TGTGCTAGTGAGAACAGGTTTACTGAAGCTTTCTTT. It encodes CASENRFTEAFF.

The gene calls are TRBV7-9 and TRBJ2-5; no definite D call. V lost 4 bases and J 2 bases, leaving 14 bases between the germline ends. Germline V gene sequence: CDR1 SEHNR, CDR2 FQNEAQ (reference sequence). The CDR3 is made up of 15 amino acids. The CDR3 region has the DNA TGTGCCAGCAGCTACAAGGACGGGCCGCAAGAGACCCAGTACTTC. This sequence encodes CASSYKDGPQETQYF.

As regards this clonotype: The germline gene is not matched at one end of the junction; a read error may be the cause. The J gene is TRBJ1-4, the V gene TRBV10-3; maybe TRBD1 (5 bases). Germline CDR1 and CDR2: ENHRY and SYGVKD. This CDR3 has 15 residues. The CDR3 sequence is CASSSPDRDNEKLFF. The CDR3 DNA is TGTGCCAGCAGTTCGCCCGACAGAGATAATGAAAAACTGTTTTTT.

This clonotype has only a few counts. The chain couples TRBV4-1 to TRBJ1-1; D is uncertain. The ends were cut back, 3 bases at V and 6 bases at J, with 11 bases in the middle. The CDR3 consists of 13 residues. Germline CDR1 and CDR2: MGHRA and YSYEKL. The CDR3 nucleotides are TGCGCCAGCAGCCAGCACGAGGAATCTGAAGCTTTCTTT. Translating gives CASSQHEESEAFF.

This clonotype was counted between two and nine times. The genes are TRBV6-1 and TRBJ1-2; D is unresolved. In germline, CDR1 is MNHNS, CDR2 SASEGT. The CDR3 covers 15 residues. Trimming stripped 5 bases from V and 4 bases from J, with 17 bases between. CDR3 nucleotides: TGTGCCAGCAGTTATTTCGGGCCCCTCGGCTATGGCTACACCTTC. Its protein product is CASSYFGPLGYGYTF.

This clonotype came up many times. A read error may produce the germline difference seen at one junction end. This sequence joins TRBV12-3 or TRBV12-4 and TRBJ1-1; D not certain. The CDR3 is 13 residues long. The CDR3 DNA follows: TGCGCCAGCAGCTTGGTCATGAACACTGAAGCTTTCTTT. It codes for CASSLVMNTEAFF.

This chain uses TRBV29-1 with TRBJ1-1, with 7 bases lining up with TRBD1. Germline CDR1 reads SQVTM; CDR2 reads ANQGSEA. With 5 bases clipped from V and 6 bases from J, the junction kept 9 bases outside the gene matches. The length of the CDR3 is 13 residues. CDR3: CSVKGQVYAEAFF. As DNA, the CDR3 is TGCAGCGTTAAAGGACAGGTGTACGCTGAAGCTTTCTTT.

The gene calls are TRBV10-3 and TRBJ2-5; D is ambiguous. With 0 bases removed from V and 9 bases from J, the gap between germline ends came to 17 bases. The length of the CDR3 is 15 residues. From germline, CDR1 is ENHRY and CDR2 SYGVKD. The CDR3 DNA follows: TGTGCCATCAGTGAGTCAACAGACCCCAATCAGCCCCAGTACTTC. Amino acids: CAISESTDPNQPQYF.

This clonotype was found many times. This chain links TRBV7-2 with TRBJ2-7, with 11 bases matching TRBD2. Trimming at V came to 5 bases and at J to 4 bases, leaving 4 bases not matched to a gene. This CDR3 is 14 amino acids long. The germline CDR1 and CDR2 sequences are SGHTA and FQGNSA. CDR3 sequence: CASSPRLAGYEQYF. The CDR3 DNA sequence: TGTGCCAGCAGCCCCAGACTAGCGGGATACGAGCAGTACTTC.

In regard to this clonotype: No conserved phenylalanine or tryptophan is present at the end of the CDR3, so a read error is the likely explanation. Because the CDR3's place on the DNA is in doubt, the DNA is left out and the CDR3 is given as listed by TCRdb. This chain joins TRBV15 and TRBJ1-4; TRBD1, the table's D call, was not compared with the DNA. CDR1 LNHNV and CDR2 YYDKDF come from the germline V gene (reference sequence). The length of the CDR3 is 11 amino acids, counting both ends. The CDR3 loop reads CATSKPGQGDY.

This clonotype appeared a few times. V gene TRBV5-4 combines with J gene TRBJ2-7; D perhaps matches TRBD1 (5 bases). Germline CDR1 and CDR2: SGHNT and YYREEE (reference sequence). CDR3 length: 14 amino acids. V gave up 4 bases and J gave up 6 bases, with 17 bases separating them. The CDR3 nucleotides are TGTGCCAGCAGCGACAGCTACCTGAGCTCCGAGCAGTACTTC. This codes for CASSDSYLSSEQYF.

Many counts were recorded for this clonotype. The V call is TRBV6-4, the J call TRBJ1-6, with D unclear. CDR1 MRHNA and CDR2 SNTAGT come from the germline V gene. This CDR3 spans 15 amino acids. V was pared by 2 bases and J by 9 bases, with 14 bases between. The CDR3 protein is CASSDEAGGGSPLHF. Here the CDR3 DNA reads TGTGCCAGCAGTGACGAGGCAGGAGGAGGTTCACCCCTCCACTTT.

This clonotype was detected ten times or more. J is TRBJ1-5 and V is TRBV2; TRBD1 aligns across 9 bases. CDR1 and CDR2 from the germline V gene are SNHLY and FYNNEI. Unmatched junction bases numbered 8, after V lost 6 bases and J lost 5 bases. CDR3 length: 15 residues. The CDR3 loop is CASRKTGQGYQPQHF. The CDR3, as DNA: TGTGCCAGCAGAAAAACGGGACAGGGCTATCAGCCCCAGCATTTT.

The J gene is TRBJ1-2, the V gene TRBV10-3, with D possibly being TRBD1 (5 bases). The CDR3 has 12 amino acids. With 4 bases removed from V and 6 bases from J, the gap between germline ends came to 9 bases. Germline V gene lookup returns CDR1 ENHRY and CDR2 SYGVKD. CDR3: CAISVQGNGYTF. As DNA, the CDR3 is TGTGCCATCAGTGTCCAGGGCAATGGCTACACCTTC.

The chain links TRBV20-1 to TRBJ2-7; D might be TRBD2 (6 bases). CDR1 is DFQATT and CDR2 is SNEGSKA in the germline V gene (reference sequence). V lost 6 bases to trimming and J lost 12 bases, with 18 bases between them. There are 11 residues in the CDR3. CDR3 sequence: CSAPGTSSPYF. In DNA form, the CDR3 reads TGCAGTGCCCCCGGGACTTCCTCTCCGTACTTC.

This clonotype has only a few counts. The rearrangement joins TRBV5-1 to TRBJ1-4, with D hard to call. CDR1 is SGHRS and CDR2 is YFSETQ in the germline V gene. V was pared by 1 base and J by 5 bases, with 12 bases between. The CDR3 covers 15 residues. This CDR3 is CASSLNPGENEKLFF. Written as DNA, the CDR3 is TGCGCCAGCAGCTTGAATCCGGGTGAAAATGAAAAACTGTTTTTT.

About this clonotype: A much more abundant neighbour one base away suggests this may be a read error. The CDR3 coding sequence is TGTGCCAGCAGCGTAGGCAACTGGGGCACTGAAGCTTTCTTT. Its protein is CASSVGNWGTEAFF. V usage is TRBV9 and J usage is TRBJ1-1; D is undetermined. There are 14 residues in the CDR3. Per the germline V gene, CDR1 is SGDLS and CDR2 is YYNGEE. Trimming stripped 0 bases from V and 4 bases from J, with 10 bases between.

The chain employs TRBV5-6 and TRBJ2-7; 7 positions match TRBD2. J was trimmed by 4 bases and V by 4 bases; bases with no gene match: 8. This CDR3 is built from 14 residues. The germline gives CDR1 SGHDT, CDR2 YYEEEE. CDR3 in amino acids: CASSRRTRSYEQYF. CDR3 DNA: TGTGCCAGCAGCCGACGGACTAGATCTTACGAGCAGTACTTC. Full variable domain (missing parts from reference TRBV5-6 and TRBJ2-7): DAGVTQSPTHLIKTRGQQVTLRCSPKSGHDTVSWYQQALGQGPQFIFQYYEEEERQRGNFPDRFSGHQFPNYSSELNVNALLLGDSALYLCASSRRTRSYEQYFGPGTRLTVT.

This clonotype was seen many times. The chain links TRBV7-4 to TRBJ1-4; D perhaps matches TRBD1 (5 bases). The CDR3 spans 14 residues. The germline gives CDR1 SGHVT, CDR2 SQSDAQ. Deletions cut 5 bases from V and 8 bases from J, with 15 bases between. CDR3 coding DNA: TGTGCCAGCAGCGCGGGACCGGGGTGGGAAAAACTGTTTTTT. Its translation is CASSAGPGWEKLFF.

This clonotype was found many times. The V call is TRBV29-1, the J call TRBJ1-1, with a tentative D call TRBD1 (6 bases). The CDR3 totals 13 residues. Germline V gene lookup returns CDR1 SQVTM and CDR2 ANQGSEA. V dropped 0 bases and J dropped 11 bases, with 16 bases sitting between them. The CDR3 is CSVEERNREEAFF. The DNA of the CDR3 is TGCAGCGTTGAAGAAAGAAACAGGGAAGAGGCTTTCTTT.

This clonotype turned up a few times. The gene calls are TRBV7-9 and TRBJ2-7, with 7 bases aligning to TRBD1. Germline lookup yields CDR1 SEHNR and CDR2 FQNEAQ (reference sequence). Germline trimming cut 9 bases from V and 2 bases from J; bases unmatched to any gene: 16. The CDR3 runs 16 residues. CDR3 loop: CASSISRDSKPYEQYF. The CDR3 DNA sequence: TGTGCCAGTAGTATATCCCGGGACAGCAAACCCTACGAGCAGTACTTC.

Ten or more counts support this clonotype. The DNA for the CDR3 is TGTGCCAGCAGCTTAGTGGGCGGGAGGGCCAGAGAGACCCAGTACTTC. This codes for CASSLVGGRARETQYF. This chain joins TRBV7-6 and TRBJ2-5, with 9 positions matching TRBD2. The germline CDR1 and CDR2 sequences are SGHVS and FNYEAQ. J was trimmed by 4 bases and V by 1 base; bases with no gene match: 7. CDR3 size: 16 residues.

In this sample, this clonotype turned up a few times. V and J are TRBV7-8 and TRBJ1-4; D unresolved. This CDR3 has 16 amino acids. The germline V gene has CDR1 SGHVS and CDR2 FQNEAQ. Trimming pared 2 bases from V and 0 bases from J, leaving 10 bases between. CDR3 amino acids: CASSLIEWATNEKLFF. The CDR3 region has the DNA TGTGCCAGCAGCTTAATCGAATGGGCAACTAATGAAAAACTGTTTTTT.

This clonotype was counted many times. This sequence joins TRBV2 and TRBJ2-5; 8 bases are shared with TRBD1. After removal of 5 bases from V and 5 bases from J, the junction contained 7 bases not matched to a gene. Germline V gene lookup returns CDR1 SNHLY and CDR2 FYNNEI. The CDR3 runs to 14 residues. The CDR3 nucleotides read TGTGCCAGCAGTAGGACAGGGTTGGGGGAGACCCAGTACTTC. It codes for CASSRTGLGETQYF.

The J gene is TRBJ1-2, the V gene TRBV4-2; weak D call: TRBD1 (5 bases). The CDR3 extends over 17 amino acids. CDR1 and CDR2 from the germline V gene are LGHNA and YNFKEQ. V gave up 0 bases and J gave up 6 bases, with 20 bases separating them. The CDR3 loop reads CASSQESGFTFSDGYTF. The CDR3 coding sequence is TGTGCCAGCAGCCAAGAGTCAGGGTTCACCTTCAGCGATGGCTACACCTTC.

The V and J genes are TRBV2 and TRBJ2-2, with 8 bases identical to TRBD1. The CDR3 covers 14 residues. After removal of 6 bases from V and 7 bases from J, the junction contained 7 bases not matched to a gene. Germline values: CDR1 SNHLY, CDR2 FYNNEI. Written as DNA, the CDR3 is TGTGCCAGCAGGACCCGACAGGGGATCGGGGAGCTGTTTTTT. Translated, it gives CASRTRQGIGELFF.